Sequencing of this T cell receptor (beta chain) was carried out in a study of OX40 agonist ivuxolimab in advanced cancers. At the level of the study: Prior anti-PD-1, anti-PD-L1 or anti-CTLA-4 therapy was allowed; 35% to 40% had some.

Only in-frame clones appear in the TCRdb table, and some are missing; sequencing was by immunoSEQ multiplex PCR. Seen here are about 79,000 clones, approximately 94% observed once, and the top ten hold over 9%. The origin of this receptor is an adult with an advanced solid tumor such as melanoma, head and neck, liver or kidney cancer. Sequences were derived from CD4+ or CD8+ T cells sorted from blood, sampled in a trial of the OX40 agonist ivuxolimab.

In DNA form, the CDR3 reads TGTGCCAGCTCACCAGATGACAGGGTAAACACCGGGGAGCTGTTTTTT. As protein: CASSPDDRVNTGELFF. The chain has TRBV18 and TRBJ2-2, with 7 bases fitting TRBD1. Trimming cost V 2 bases and J 2 bases; bases outside gene matches: 5. The germline V gene has CDR1 KGHSH and CDR2 LQKENI. The CDR3 extends over 16 amino acids.